Given below is one T cell receptor beta chain in context. Its cognate antigen is unknown. Stimulation used approximately 9.1 ug/mL lysate from CMV-infected fibroblasts. Sorted nonresponding memory CD4+ T cells were CD40L-negative, CD69-negative, CD45RO-high. Donors had undetectable plasma HIV-1 RNA, under 50 copies/mL, for 4+ years. The V segment lost 4 bases and the J segment 3 bases; nucleotides outside the gene matches: 4. The CDR3 contains 15 residues. Per germline, CDR1 LGHDT and CDR2 YNNKEL (reference sequence). Sequencing used immunoSEQ version 4 in survey mode. Each sample used up to 1 ug genomic DNA diluted to about 10 ng/uL. The data were produced by immunoSEQ multiplex PCR, yet TCRdb's version contains in-frame clones alone and is incomplete. The table lists roughly 28,000 clones, roughly 78% of them singletons. This entry is derived from a study of persistence of HIV-infected CD4 T cells. Study conclusions and caveats: Antigen-responding cells were enriched for degenerate expanded CDR3beta sequences.

This TCR derives from an adult woman with HIV who was CMV-seropositive. The rearrangement links TRBV3-1 (or the pseudogene TRBV3-2) to TRBJ1-5, with 9 bases identical to TRBD1. Material: CD4+ T cells sorted from PBMCs after approximately 20-hour stimulation, obtained from a patient who received antiretroviral therapy. The CDR3 reads CASSPTGGINQPQHF. The CDR3 coding sequence is TGTGCCAGCAGCCCGACAGGGGGGATCAATCAGCCCCAGCATTTT.